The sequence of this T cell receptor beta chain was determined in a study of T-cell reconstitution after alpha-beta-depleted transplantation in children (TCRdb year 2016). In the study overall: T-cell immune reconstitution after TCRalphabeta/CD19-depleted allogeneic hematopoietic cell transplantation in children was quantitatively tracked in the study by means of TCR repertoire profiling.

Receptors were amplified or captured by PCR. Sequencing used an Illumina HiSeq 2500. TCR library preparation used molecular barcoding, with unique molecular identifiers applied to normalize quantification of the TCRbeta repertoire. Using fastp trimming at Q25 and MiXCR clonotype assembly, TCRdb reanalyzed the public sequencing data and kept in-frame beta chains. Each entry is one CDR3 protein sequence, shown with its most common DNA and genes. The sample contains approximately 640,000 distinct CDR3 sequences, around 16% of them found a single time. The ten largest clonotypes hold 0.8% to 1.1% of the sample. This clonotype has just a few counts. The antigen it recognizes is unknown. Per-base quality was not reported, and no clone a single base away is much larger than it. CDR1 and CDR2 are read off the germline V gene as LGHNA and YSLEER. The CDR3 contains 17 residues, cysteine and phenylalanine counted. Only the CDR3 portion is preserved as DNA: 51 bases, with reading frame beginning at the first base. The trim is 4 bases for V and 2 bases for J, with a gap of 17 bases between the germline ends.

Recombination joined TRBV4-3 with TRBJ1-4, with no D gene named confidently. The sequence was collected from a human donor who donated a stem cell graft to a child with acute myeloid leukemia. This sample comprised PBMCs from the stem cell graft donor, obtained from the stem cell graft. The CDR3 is CASSRTIAVPTNEKLFF. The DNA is TGCGCCAGCAGCCGAACGATCGCAGTTCCGACTAATGAAAAACTGTTTTTT.